The next 10 T cell receptor beta chains were all read from a single sample in a study of T-cell reconstitution after alpha-beta-depleted transplantation in children. This sample's TCRbeta library carried unique molecular identifier barcodes. In TCRdb, the PCR reads were re-called with MiXCR into one record per CDR3 protein. The table has about 400,000 distinct CDR3 sequences, roughly 15% seen once. The sequenced sample was PBMCs, obtained from the stem cell graft. All receptors derive from a human donor who donated a stem cell graft to a child with Fanconi anemia.

The chain employs TRBV5-1 and TRBJ2-5, with 13 nucleotides matching TRBD2. Losses at the gene ends were 2 bases for V and 6 bases for J; bases not matched to a gene: 7. Germline CDR1 SGHRS, CDR2 YFSETQ. The CDR3 length is 16 residues. The chain's CDR3 is CASSLTSGGATKTQYF. CDR3 nucleotide sequence: TGCGCCAGCAGCTTAACTAGCGGGGGGGCCACGAAGACCCAGTACTTC. The full variable domain, with the rest looked up from reference TRBV5-1 and TRBJ2-5, is KAGVTQTPRYLIKTRGQQVTLSCSPISGHRSVSWYQQTPGQGLQFLFEYFSETQRNKGNFPGRFSGRQFSNSRSEMNVSTLELGDSALYLCASSLTSGGATKTQYFGPGTRLLVL.

This clonotype was seen more than once but under ten times. The chain joins TRBV19 to TRBJ1-4; D possibly corresponds to TRBD1 (6 bases). V shed 6 bases and J shed 0 bases, with 20 bases lying between them. The CDR3 sequence is 18 residues long. Germline V gene data show CDR1 as LNHDA and CDR2 as SQIVND (reference sequence). The DNA for the CDR3 is TGTGCCAGTAGCGACACAGGGATTCTTGGGGCAACTAATGAAAAACTGTTTTTT. This gives the protein CASSDTGILGATNEKLFF.

This clonotype was seen many times. The CDR3 nucleotides read TGTGCTAGTGGTTGGGACAGCCCCCTAGATGAGCAGTTCTTC. It translates to CASGWDSPLDEQFF. The chain is built from TRBV12-5 and TRBJ2-1, with TRBD1 matching over 7 bases. The CDR3 runs 14 residues. Trimming cost V 4 bases and J 8 bases; bases outside gene matches: 8. CDR1 is LGHNT and CDR2 is FRNRAP in the germline V gene.

The chain is built from TRBV24-1 and TRBJ1-1; D not certain. The V gene lost 9 bases and the J gene lost 1 base, with 8 bases spanning the gap. CDR1 KGHDR and CDR2 SFDVKD come from the germline V gene. This CDR3 contains 12 residues. CDR3 bases: TGTGCCACCTCCGGGTGGAACACTGAAGCTTTCTTT. Translating gives CATSGWNTEAFF.

This clonotype showed up just a few times. CDR3 DNA sequence: TGTGCCAGCAGAGACGACAGGGGATTCGAAAAACTGTTTTTT. It encodes CASRDDRGFEKLFF. V is TRBV2 and J is TRBJ1-4; TRBD1 matches at 8 bases. V trimming: 6 bases; J trimming: 8 bases; junction bases outside the gene matches: 8. Germline V gene sequence: CDR1 SNHLY, CDR2 FYNNEI. This CDR3 contains 14 residues.

This chain links TRBV6-5 with TRBJ2-4; 8 nucleotides agree with TRBD2. V trimming: 6 bases; J trimming: 9 bases; junction bases outside the gene matches: 7. Germline CDR1 reads MNHEY; CDR2 reads SVGAGI. CDR3 length equals 13 residues. As DNA, the CDR3 is TGTGCCAGCAGCCCCCGGGGGGGGATCATTCAGTACTTC. This translates into CASSPRGGIIQYF.

The chain links TRBV7-2 to TRBJ2-2; D is uncertain. V gave up 7 bases and J gave up 5 bases, with 5 bases separating them. From germline, CDR1 is SGHTA and CDR2 FQGNSA. The CDR3 extends over 11 amino acids. The DNA of the CDR3 is TGTGCCAGCACCAGGACCGGGGAGCTGTTTTTT. This sequence encodes CASTRTGELFF.

To note about this clonotype: One end of the junction fails to match germline, which may point to a read error. The V and J genes are TRBV4-3 and TRBJ2-1, with D unclear. Germline CDR1 is LGHNA and CDR2 is YSLEER. The CDR3 is 14 amino acids. The CDR3 region is CASSQEEEYNGQFF. In nucleotides, the CDR3 is TGCGCCAGCAGCCAAGAAGAGGAATACAATGGGCAGTTCTTC.

This clonotype was recorded a few times. This sequence joins TRBV12-3 or TRBV12-4 and TRBJ2-7; D gene unclear. V was clipped by 0 bases and J by 3 bases, with 6 bases between them. The CDR3 consists of 13 residues. CDR3 DNA sequence: TGTGCCAGCAGTTTAGCGGCCGTCTACGAGCAGTACTTC. It specifies CASSLAAVYEQYF.

The chain recombines TRBV29-1 with TRBJ2-2; 8 nucleotides line up with TRBD1. This CDR3 spans 17 amino acids. CDR1 and CDR2 from the germline V gene are SQVTM and ANQGSEA. With 5 bases clipped from V and 4 bases from J, the junction kept 15 bases outside the gene matches. The CDR3 here is CSVYRGRGLLGTGELFF. The CDR3 DNA is TGCAGCGTTTACAGGGGCAGGGGGCTATTAGGCACCGGGGAGCTGTTTTTT.